These 25 T cell receptor beta chains originate from one sample sequenced in a study of blood T cell repertoires in COVID-19. Data came from immunoSEQ multiplex PCR; TCRdb stores just in-frame clones and leaves some out. The sample has 90,000 to 100,000 clones; around 90% are singletons. Sequenced sample: peripheral blood. These receptors were collected from a man in his fifties or sixties with COVID-19, enrolled during active disease.

The chain recombines TRBV5-1 with TRBJ1-4; D gene unclear. The CDR3 sequence is 15 residues long. Germline CDR1 reads SGHRS; CDR2 reads YFSETQ. V was trimmed by 4 bases and J by 8 bases, leaving 18 bases between them. CDR3 sequence reads: CASSPAGLNLEKLFF. The DNA for the CDR3 is TGCGCCAGCAGCCCCGCGGGCCTTAACCTAGAAAAACTGTTTTTT.

The chain links TRBV11-3 to TRBJ1-1; D is unclear. Germline-derived CDR1 and CDR2 are SGHNT and YENEEA. CDR3 length: 15 amino acids. Trimming cost V 2 bases and J 0 bases, with 10 bases left between them. The CDR3 coding sequence is TGTGCCAGCAGCTTAAGACGACACCTGAACACTGAAGCTTTCTTT. The encoded protein is CASSLRRHLNTEAFF.

This sequence joins TRBV5-1 and TRBJ2-2; no clear D. Per germline, CDR1 SGHRS and CDR2 YFSETQ. Trimming took 2 bases from V and 4 from J, leaving 9 bases between them. This CDR3 has 14 residues. CDR3 residues: CASSLQIATGELFF. The CDR3 DNA is TGCGCCAGCAGCTTACAGATCGCCACCGGGGAGCTGTTTTTT.

This clone was recorded once. The chain links TRBV3-1 (or the pseudogene TRBV3-2) to TRBJ1-5; D gene ambiguous. This CDR3 is 13 amino acids long. The germline gives CDR1 LGHDT, CDR2 YNNKEL (reference sequence). Trimming pared 3 bases from V and 7 bases from J, leaving 10 bases between. The CDR3 loop reads CASSHGRRQPQHF. CDR3 sequence (DNA): TGTGCCAGCAGCCATGGACGGAGGCAGCCCCAGCATTTT.

The V gene is TRBV6-6, the J gene TRBJ2-3; D remains unclear. V lost 2 bases and J lost 3, with 6 bases in between. Germline CDR1 and CDR2: MNHNY and SVGAGI (reference sequence). CDR3 length equals 13 residues. CDR3 coding DNA: TGTGCCAGCAGTTACGACTTAACAGATACGCAGTATTTT. Amino acid sequence: CASSYDLTDTQYF.

The CDR3: CASSIGPMNTEAFF. The CDR3 DNA sequence: TGTGCCAGTAGTATCGGTCCCATGAACACTGAAGCTTTCTTT. The chain recombines TRBV19 with TRBJ1-1; D remains unclear. V lost 3 bases to trimming and J lost 0 bases, with 8 bases between them. Germline lookup yields CDR1 LNHDA and CDR2 SQIVND (reference sequence). This CDR3 contains 14 residues.

The gene calls are TRBV6-5 and TRBJ1-6; D is unresolved. Germline-derived CDR1 and CDR2 are MNHEY and SVGAGI. The ends were cut back, 4 bases at V and 7 bases at J, with 11 bases in the middle. The CDR3 sequence is 14 residues long. For the CDR3, the DNA is TGTGCCAGCAGTTCCACAGAGGGAAATTCACCCCTCCACTTT. It is translated as CASSSTEGNSPLHF.

This rearrangement joins TRBV19 to TRBJ1-3; D perhaps matches TRBD1 (5 bases). CDR1 LNHDA and CDR2 SQIVND come from the germline V gene (reference sequence). V was trimmed by 5 bases and J by 0 bases, leaving 8 bases between them. This CDR3 spans 14 amino acids. DNA for the CDR3: TGTGCCAGTAGTCCGGGGGACTCTGGAAACACCATATATTTT. Translated: CASSPGDSGNTIYF.

The J gene is TRBJ2-2, the V gene TRBV19, with 7 bases aligning to TRBD1. Germline V lookup: CDR1 LNHDA, CDR2 SQIVND (reference sequence). After removal of 5 bases from V and 3 bases from J, the junction contained 6 bases not matched to a gene. CDR3 size: 15 residues. Here the CDR3 reads CASSRGGEDTGELFF. The CDR3 DNA reads as TGTGCCAGTAGTCGAGGGGGCGAGGACACCGGGGAGCTGTTTTTT. Supplemented by reference TRBV19 and TRBJ2-2, the full variable domain reads DGGITQSPKYLFRKEGQNVTLSCEQNLNHDAMYWYRQDPGQGLRLIYYSQIVNDFQKGDIAEGYSVSREKKESFPLTVTSAQKNPTAFYLCASSRGGEDTGELFFGEGSRLTVL.

Concerning this clone: Other DNA sequences in the same sample also yield this CDR3. The chain uses TRBV19 and TRBJ1-3; no reliable D call. Germline lookup yields CDR1 LNHDA and CDR2 SQIVND (reference sequence). The V end was cut by 7 bases, the J end by 1 base, with 14 bases between. The CDR3 loop spans 15 amino acids. The CDR3 region has the DNA TGTGCCAGTACCCCTGAAGGAGCATCTGGAAACACCATATATTTT. Amino acids: CASTPEGASGNTIYF.

The rearrangement uses TRBV13 and TRBJ1-1, with D maybe TRBD1 (6 bases). Trimming shortened V by 0 bases and J by 3 bases, and 14 bases separated the two germline ends. The CDR3 has 16 residues. CDR1 and CDR2 (germline): PRHDT, FYEKMQ (reference sequence). Here the CDR3 reads CASSLGLGGLDTEAFF. The CDR3 bases are TGTGCCAGCAGCTTAGGGTTAGGGGGATTGGACACTGAAGCTTTCTTT.

This sequence joins TRBV7-7 and TRBJ2-5; the D gene is possibly TRBD2 (5 bases). V was clipped by 5 bases and J by 5 bases, with 9 bases between them. The CDR3 contains 12 residues. Germline values: CDR1 SSHAT, CDR2 FNYEAQ (reference sequence). The CDR3 region is CASSRTGETQYF. Written as DNA, the CDR3 is TGTGCCAGCAGCCGCACGGGGGAGACCCAGTACTTC.

The V and J genes are TRBV5-4 and TRBJ2-5; no definite D call. V was clipped by 0 bases and J by 1 base, with 7 bases between them. The CDR3 contains 14 residues. Germline V CDR1 and CDR2: SGHNT, YYREEE (reference sequence). CDR3: CASSLDWSQETQYF. CDR3 nucleotides: TGTGCCAGCAGCTTGGACTGGAGCCAAGAGACCCAGTACTTC.

The V gene is TRBV5-6, the J gene TRBJ1-5; D is unresolved. Trimming shortened V by 2 bases and J by 7 bases, and 7 bases separated the two germline ends. The CDR3 contains 12 residues. The V gene's germline CDR1 is SGHDT and CDR2 YYEEEE. The CDR3 DNA reads as TGTGCCAGCAGCTTCGGGTACCAGCCCCAGCATTTT. As protein: CASSFGYQPQHF.

The V call is TRBV11-2, the J call TRBJ2-7; D uncertain. CDR3 length: 13 amino acids. From germline, CDR1 is SGHAT and CDR2 FQNNGV. Trimming cost V 4 bases and J 2 bases, with 9 bases left between them. The CDR3 sequence: CASSSRFTYEQYF. The CDR3 DNA follows: TGTGCCAGCAGCTCCAGGTTTACCTACGAGCAGTACTTC.

This clone was observed a single time. The rearrangement links TRBV11-2 to TRBJ1-1; D is unresolved. CDR1 SGHAT and CDR2 FQNNGV come from the germline V gene. The CDR3 runs 16 residues. Trimming stripped 0 bases from V and 0 bases from J, with 11 bases between. CDR3 nucleotide sequence: TGTGCCAGCAGCTTAGATCCCCGCAGTTTGAACACTGAAGCTTTCTTT. It translates to CASSLDPRSLNTEAFF.

This chain uses TRBV21-1 with TRBJ1-1; the table calls TRBD1, which could not be checked here. TRBV21-1 is classified as a pseudogene. The CDR3 covers 15 residues. Here the CDR3 DNA reads TGTGCCAGCAGCTTACGGACAGGTGGCAACACTGAAGCTTTCTTT. This gives the protein CASSLRTGGNTEAFF.

This chain joins TRBV11-2 and TRBJ1-3; unclear D gene. Germline V gives CDR1 SGHAT, CDR2 FQNNGV. This CDR3 contains 14 residues. V gave up 3 bases and J gave up 1 base, with 7 bases separating them. DNA of the CDR3: TGTGCCAGCAGCTTCGGTTCATCTGGAAACACCATATATTTT. This codes for CASSFGSSGNTIYF.

This rearrangement joins TRBV11-2 to TRBJ2-7; possibly TRBD2 for D (5 bases). The ends were cut back, 8 bases at V and 2 bases at J, with 7 bases in the middle. The V gene's germline CDR1 is SGHAT and CDR2 FQNNGV. The CDR3 is 11 amino acids. The CDR3 bases are TGTGCCAGCTGGCGGGCCTACGAGCAGTACTTC. Protein: CASWRAYEQYF.

The rearrangement joins TRBV11-3 to TRBJ1-1; 10 bases are a match to TRBD1. Germline V gene lookup returns CDR1 SGHNT and CDR2 YENEEA. With V trimmed by 0 bases and J by 5 bases, 3 bases remained unmatched. This CDR3 is built from 15 residues. CDR3 sequence: CASSLDGQGGTEAFF. CDR3 nucleotide sequence: TGTGCCAGCAGCTTAGATGGACAGGGGGGTACTGAAGCTTTCTTT. The variable domain in full, completed from reference TRBV11-3 and TRBJ1-1, reads EAGVVQSPRYKIIEKKQPVAFWCNPISGHNTLYWYLQNLGQGPELLIRYENEEAVDDSQLPKDRFSAERLKGVDSTLKIQPAELGDSAVYLCASSLDGQGGTEAFFGQGTRLTVV.

This clone showed up just a few times. The chain combines TRBV2 with TRBJ1-4; a possible D gene is TRBD1 (5 bases). Trimming removed 6 bases at V and 5 bases at J, with 16 bases between. Germline-derived CDR1 and CDR2 are SNHLY and FYNNEI. The CDR3 is made up of 15 amino acids. The CDR3 bases are TGTGCCAGCAGCAATCAGGGACTTTTAAATGAAAAACTGTTTTTT. The encoded protein is CASSNQGLLNEKLFF.

V and J are TRBV6-5 and TRBJ1-1; a possible D gene is TRBD1 (5 bases). CDR1 is MNHEY, CDR2 SVGAGI, per germline. Trimming left V 4 bases short and J 1 base short, with 13 bases between. The CDR3 length is 15 residues. CDR3 loop: CASSSGGLGNTEAFF. The CDR3 coding sequence is TGTGCCAGCAGTTCGGGGGGTCTAGGGAACACTGAAGCTTTCTTT.

The rearrangement uses TRBV7-9 and TRBJ1-2, with 10 bases aligning to TRBD1. The V gene's germline CDR1 is SEHNR and CDR2 FQNEAQ (reference sequence). Trimming at V came to 10 bases and at J to 1 base, leaving 6 bases not matched to a gene. This CDR3 is built from 14 residues. CDR3 DNA sequence: TGTGCCACCACAGGACAGGGGGGTAACTATGGCTACACCTTC. The encoded protein is CATTGQGGNYGYTF.

The rearrangement uses TRBV7-6 and TRBJ2-2; a possible D gene is TRBD2 (5 bases). V lost 4 bases and J lost 4, with 7 bases in between. The CDR3 sequence is 13 residues long. Germline V gene sequence: CDR1 SGHVS, CDR2 FNYEAQ. CDR3 amino acids: CASSSRVTGELFF. The CDR3 nucleotides read TGTGCCAGCAGCTCGAGGGTCACCGGGGAGCTGTTTTTT. The full variable domain, rest sourced from reference TRBV7-6 and TRBJ2-2, is GAGVSQSPRYKVTKRGQDVALRCDPISGHVSLYWYRQALGQGPEFLTYFNYEAQQDKSGLPNDRFSAERPEGSISTLTIQRTEQRDSAMYRCASSSRVTGELFFGEGSRLTVL.

The chain recombines TRBV2 with TRBJ1-1, with D unclear. CDR1 and CDR2 (germline): SNHLY, FYNNEI. The CDR3 covers 12 residues. Trimming pared 3 bases from V and 5 bases from J, leaving 7 bases between. For the CDR3, the DNA is TGTGCCAGCAGTGATTTGCAGACTGAAGCTTTCTTT. Protein sequence: CASSDLQTEAFF. Using reference TRBV2 and TRBJ1-1 for the parts outside the CDR3, the full variable domain is EPEVTQTPSHQVTQMGQEVILRCVPISNHLYFYWYRQILGQKVEFLVSFYNNEISEKSEIFDDQFSVERPDGSNFTLKIRSTKLEDSAMYFCASSDLQTEAFFGQGTRLTVV.